The 5 T cell receptor beta chains listed next were all sequenced from one sample in a study of OX40 agonist ivuxolimab in advanced cancers. This table comes from immunoSEQ multiplex PCR, and its TCRdb copy is limited to in-frame clones, with some not included. The sample records 95,000 to 150,000 clones, approximately 92% being singletons. The specimen comprised CD4+ or CD8+ T cells sorted from blood, sampled in a trial of the OX40 agonist ivuxolimab. The receptor source for this set is an adult with an advanced solid tumor such as melanoma, head and neck, liver or kidney cancer.

The chain carries TRBV9 and TRBJ2-2; TRBD2 agrees at 13 bases. This CDR3 contains 17 residues. Looked up from germline, CDR1 is SGDLS and CDR2 is YYNGEE. V dropped 0 bases and J dropped 5; count of bases not matched to a gene: 4. The CDR3 spells CASSVGLAGGPTGELFF. The CDR3, as DNA: TGTGCCAGCAGCGTAGGACTAGCGGGAGGTCCGACCGGGGAGCTGTTTTTT.

The chain carries TRBV11-3 and TRBJ1-1, with 9 positions matching TRBD1. J was trimmed by 4 bases and V by 5 bases; bases with no gene match: 8. The germline gives CDR1 SGHNT, CDR2 YENEEA. This CDR3 contains 15 residues. The CDR3 loop reads CASSLGQGRGTEAFF. Here the CDR3 DNA reads TGTGCCAGCAGCCTTGGACAGGGGAGGGGCACTGAAGCTTTCTTT.

This sequence joins TRBV7-6 and TRBJ2-7; weak D call: TRBD2 (6 bases). The CDR3 covers 14 residues. The V and J ends lost 0 bases and 5 bases respectively, with 11 bases between them. Per the germline V gene, CDR1 is SGHVS and CDR2 is FNYEAQ. The CDR3 protein is CASSLAAASDEQYF. The CDR3 region has the DNA TGTGCCAGCAGCTTAGCCGCGGCTAGCGACGAGCAGTACTTC. Looking up the rest from reference TRBV7-6 and TRBJ2-7 gives the full variable domain: GAGVSQSPRYKVTKRGQDVALRCDPISGHVSLYWYRQALGQGPEFLTYFNYEAQQDKSGLPNDRFSAERPEGSISTLTIQRTEQRDSAMYRCASSLAAASDEQYFGPGTRLTVT.

J is TRBJ2-1 and V is TRBV7-3; D assignment may be TRBD1 or TRBD2 (6 bases each). Trimming took off 1 base at V and 6 bases at J, with 10 bases between the two ends. Germline CDR1 reads SGHTA; CDR2 reads FQGTGA. The CDR3 loop spans 14 amino acids. In DNA, the CDR3 is TGTGCCAGCAGCTTAAGCCCGGGGGCCAATGAGCAGTTCTTC. As protein: CASSLSPGANEQFF.

This chain links TRBV7-3 with TRBJ2-7, with D perhaps TRBD2 (5 bases). The V end lost 5 bases, the J end lost 2 bases, and 10 bases lay between the germline ends. The CDR3 has 13 residues. CDR1 SGHTA and CDR2 FQGTGA come from the germline V gene. CDR3: CASSPGLPYEQYF. DNA of the CDR3: TGTGCCAGCAGCCCGGGATTGCCCTACGAGCAGTACTTC.